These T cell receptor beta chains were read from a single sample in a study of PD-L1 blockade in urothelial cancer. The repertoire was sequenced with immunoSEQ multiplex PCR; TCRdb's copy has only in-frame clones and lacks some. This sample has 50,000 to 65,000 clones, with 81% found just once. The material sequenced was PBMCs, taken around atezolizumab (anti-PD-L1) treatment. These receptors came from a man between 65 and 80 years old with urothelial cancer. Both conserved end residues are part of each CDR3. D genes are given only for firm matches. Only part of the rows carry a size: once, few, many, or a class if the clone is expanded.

CASSFAGVGYTF TGTGCCAGCAGTTTTGCAGGGGTTGGCTACACCTTC TRBJ1-2 TRBV27 . 12 .
CASIPLRTSGWNEQFF TGTGCCAGTATTCCCCTTCGAACTAGCGGGTGGAATGAGCAGTTCTTC TRBJ2-1 TRBV11-2 . 16 TRBD2
CSVETGYVNTEAFF TGCAGCGTTGAGACAGGGTACGTGAACACTGAAGCTTTCTTT TRBJ1-1 TRBV29-1 few 14 TRBD1
CASSPGTSGRVGKTQYF TGTGCCAGCTCACCCGGGACTAGCGGGAGAGTCGGGAAGACCCAGTACTTC TRBJ2-5 TRBV18 . 17 TRBD2
CASSPGTGMGTQYF TGTGCCAGTAGTCCCGGGACAGGGATGGGTACGCAGTATTTT TRBJ2-3 TRBV19 few 14 TRBD1
CASSPPRTFREDTEAFF TGTGCCAGCTCACCACCACGTACCTTCAGGGAGGACACTGAAGCTTTCTTT TRBJ1-1 TRBV18 . 17 .
CASSLYGFNGYTF TGTGCCAGCAGTTTATACGGGTTCAATGGCTACACCTTC TRBJ1-2 TRBV27 . 13 .
CASSALSGRSYEQYF TGTGCCAGCAGCGCCCTCAGCGGGCGCTCCTACGAGCAGTACTTC TRBJ2-7 TRBV9 few 15 .
CSVLTGLYNEQFF TGCAGCGTTTTGACAGGTCTCTACAATGAGCAGTTCTTC TRBJ2-1 TRBV29-1 . 13 .
CASSIGTGTGYTF TGTGCCAGCAGTATCGGGACAGGAACTGGCTACACCTTC TRBJ1-2 TRBV6-6 . 13 TRBD1
CASSVPGQGLGEQFF TGTGCCAGCAGTGTCCCGGGACAGGGTCTTGGGGAGCAGTTCTTC TRBJ2-1 TRBV6-1 . 15 TRBD1
CASSLGGLSSYNEQFF TGTGCCAGCAGCTTGGGGGGCCTCAGCTCCTACAATGAGCAGTTCTTC TRBJ2-1 TRBV5-4 . 16 .
CASSSRLAGGGGEQFF TGTGCCAGCAGCTCCCGACTAGCGGGGGGGGGCGGGGAGCAGTTCTTC TRBJ2-1 TRBV9 . 16 TRBD2
CSAKQGNTIYF TGCAGTGCGAAACAAGGAAACACCATATATTTT TRBJ1-3 TRBV20-1 . 11 .
CASSEDQGLFYGYTF TGTGCCAGCAGTGAAGACCAGGGACTTTTCTATGGCTACACCTTC TRBJ1-2 TRBV6-1 . 15 .
CASSWGKNEQFF TGTGCCAGCAGTTGGGGCAAAAATGAGCAGTTCTTC TRBJ2-1 TRBV28 few 12 .